This is a list of T cell receptor beta chains from one sample in a study of CD8 T cells in ankylosing spondylitis. MiXCR was run by TCRdb on the 5' RACE reads, yielding one entry per CDR3 protein. The profile covers 25,000 to 35,000 distinct CDR3 sequences, with around 7.2% appearing a single time and roughly a tenth taken by the ten largest. The sample was blood, either unsorted or a sorted T cell fraction (not recorded which). All receptors derive from a male donor with ankylosing spondylitis or in good health (not recorded which). The CDR3 runs from the conserved cysteine through the conserved F or W. D genes are given only for firm matches. Clone size, where shown, is once, few, many, or a class for clones that have expanded.

>many|TRBV5-1|-|TRBJ2-5
CASGGDSQETQYF
TGCGCCAGCGGCGGGGACAGTCAAGAGACCCAGTACTTC
>many|TRBV11-3|-|TRBJ2-2
CASSLSGTGGELFF
TGTGCCAGCAGCTTATCCGGCACGGGCGGGGAGCTGTTTTTT
>many|TRBV12-3/TRBV12-4|TRBD1|TRBJ2-7
CASSLGQGAREQYF
TGTGCCAGCAGTTTAGGGCAGGGGGCTAGGGAGCAGTACTTC
>many|TRBV5-1|-|TRBJ2-1
CASSLNPSLAYNEQFF
TGCGCCAGCAGCTTGAATCCTAGCCTAGCCTACAATGAGCAGTTCTTC
>-|TRBV29-1|-|TRBJ2-2
CSGLQGSTGELFF
TGCAGCGGCTTACAGGGATCCACCGGGGAGCTGTTTTTT
>many|TRBV20-1|TRBD2|TRBJ2-5
CSAHGLAGQETQYF
TGCAGTGCTCACGGACTAGCGGGCCAAGAGACCCAGTACTTC
>many|TRBV2|-|TRBJ1-3
CASSERRSSSGNTIYF
TGTGCCAGCAGTGAACGTCGTTCCAGCTCTGGAAACACCATATATTTT
>medium-sized|TRBV12-3/TRBV12-4|-|TRBJ1-1
CASSLWGNTEAFF
TGTGCCAGCAGTTTATGGGGAAACACTGAAGCTTTCTTT
>few|TRBV7-2|-|TRBJ1-5
CASTAAGLGNQPQHF
TGTGCCAGCACCGCGGCAGGGCTTGGCAATCAGCCCCAGCATTTT
>many|TRBV5-6|-|TRBJ1-1
CASSLGARDTEAFF
TGTGCCAGCAGCTTGGGGGCGCGGGACACTGAAGCTTTCTTT
>many|TRBV5-5|-|TRBJ1-1
CASSIRDRDTEAFF
TGTGCCAGCAGCATACGGGATAGGGACACTGAAGCTTTCTTT
>few|TRBV4-2|TRBD1|TRBJ1-4
CASSYIDRDNEKLFF
TGTGCCAGCAGCTATATCGACAGGGATAATGAAAAACTGTTTTTT
>many|TRBV27|-|TRBJ1-5
CASSLNPFLRGQPQHF
TGTGCCAGCAGTTTAAATCCCTTCCTCCGGGGTCAGCCCCAGCATTTT
>many|TRBV15|TRBD1|TRBJ2-5
CATSRDRGLETQYF
TGTGCCACCAGCAGGGACAGGGGGCTGGAGACCCAGTACTTC
>-|TRBV28|-|TRBJ2-5
CATIPGFAGGTQYF
TGTGCCACCATTCCGGGATTCGCAGGCGGGACCCAGTACTTC
>-|TRBV29-1|-|TRBJ1-3
CSVEQGGLNTIYF
TGCAGCGTTGAACAGGGCGGACTAAACACCATATATTTT
>many|TRBV11-1|-|TRBJ2-7
CASSLLASGDSYEQYF
TGTGCCAGCAGCTTATTAGCATCGGGTGACTCCTACGAGCAGTACTTC
>many|TRBV15|-|TRBJ2-2
CATSREGTGELFF
TGTGCCACCAGCAGAGAGGGAACCGGGGAGCTGTTTTTT
>many|TRBV6-5|-|TRBJ2-3
CASSYGSGTDTQYF
TGTGCCAGCAGTTACGGGAGTGGCACAGATACGCAGTATTTT
>-|TRBV28|-|TRBJ1-6
CASRDANNSPLHF
TGTGCCAGCAGAGATGCGAATAATTCACCCCTCCACTTT
>many|TRBV5-1|-|TRBJ2-7
CASSLLPYEQYF
TGCGCCAGCAGCTTGCTCCCCTACGAGCAGTACTTC
>few|TRBV29-1|-|TRBJ1-5
CSARDPGEPQHF
TGCAGCGCCCGGGACCCGGGGGAACCCCAGCATTTT
>-|TRBV7-2|TRBD2|TRBJ2-3
CASSKLAGTFTDTQYF
TGTGCCAGCAGCAAACTAGCGGGCACCTTCACAGATACGCAGTATTTT
>many|TRBV5-4|-|TRBJ2-1
CASSLAGLGNNEQFF
TGTGCCAGCAGCTTGGCGGGATTGGGGAACAATGAGCAGTTCTTC
>many|TRBV5-1|TRBD1|TRBJ1-1
CASSFYRGGTEAFF
TGCGCCAGCAGCTTCTACAGGGGAGGCACTGAAGCTTTCTTT
>many|TRBV12-5|TRBD1|TRBJ2-1
CASGLVQGGEQFF
TGTGCTAGTGGTTTGGTACAGGGGGGTGAGCAGTTCTTC
>many|TRBV5-1|-|TRBJ2-7
CASSSWSDEQYF
TGCGCCAGCAGCTCCTGGAGTGACGAGCAGTACTTC